The source of this TCR beta chain is a study of long-term antiretroviral therapy in people with HIV. Study results and limitations: ART adherence was not documented, and neither viral resistance nor therapy changes had any data. Diversity rose after ART but stayed below transplant donor controls.

This CDR3 has 13 amino acids. Germline V gene data show CDR1 as SQVTM and CDR2 as ANQGSEA. The ends were cut back, 7 bases at V and 6 bases at J, with 18 bases in the middle. Survey-level immunoSEQ v3.0 assays were run. Libraries were prepared by immunoSEQ multiplex PCR; TCRdb keeps only in-frame clonotypes and omits some of them. Found here are more than 25,000 clones, roughly 87% of them singletons; the top ten hold approximately 0.99%. Concerning this clone: Its antigen is as yet unknown.

The sample in question was unsorted PBMCs, obtained 2 years after starting antiretroviral therapy. The sequence derives from a man in his fifties or sixties with HIV. J is TRBJ1-1 and V is TRBV29-1; no clear D gene. CDR3 bases: TGCAGCGGGGTCCCGGGTGAGGGAGCTGAAGCTTTCTTT. Protein product: CSGVPGEGAEAFF.